The clone carrying this TCR beta chain was detected a few times. The data originate from a study of T cell changes during pregnancy in multiple sclerosis. Sequencing used immunoSEQ multiplex PCR; TCRdb keeps in-frame clones, though not all of them. The sample includes about 23,000 clones, roughly 91% of them seen just once. V lost 4 bases and J 8 bases, leaving 5 bases between the germline ends. The CDR3 contains 10 residues. The germline CDR1 and CDR2 sequences are MNHNS and SASEGT. The chain has TRBV6-1 and TRBJ1-2; no reliable D call. This specimen consisted of CD8+ T cells from peripheral blood mononuclear cells, obtained in the first trimester of pregnancy. This receptor was identified in a female donor with multiple sclerosis, enrolled in a pregnancy study. The CDR3 DNA is TGTGCCAGCAGTGCCTTAGGCTACACCTTC. Its translation: CASSALGYTF.